These T cell receptor beta chains were read from a single sample in a study of early T cells in non-severe SARS-CoV-2 infection. TCRdb re-called the 5' RACE reads with MiXCR, one entry per CDR3 protein. Of about 110,000 distinct CDR3 sequences listed, about 12% were seen once; the top ten hold around 2.9%. The sequencing sample was made of whole blood. These receptors all stem from an adult who was a healthcare worker with PCR-confirmed SARS-CoV-2 infection or an uninfected control (not recorded which). Each CDR3 is given with its conserved first and last residue. The order of the fields is J gene, V gene, clone size, CDR3 protein. Size values are once, few and many counts, or a class for expanded clones, and some rows have none.

TRBJ1-2	TRBV28	few	CASSSRDRVYGYTF
TRBJ1-1	TRBV7-9	many	CASSSTELNTEAFF
TRBJ2-1	TRBV5-4	NA	CASSPPGDYSYNEQFF
TRBJ2-7	TRBV9	many	CASSVQSGTGGREQYF
TRBJ2-1	TRBV3-1	many	CASSQNERGGHEQFF
TRBJ2-7	TRBV27	NA	CASSWLLAGGMGEQYF
TRBJ2-7	TRBV7-9	NA	CASSPGTRVEEQYF
TRBJ2-5	TRBV5-1	once	CASSQGTAQETQYF
TRBJ2-1	TRBV7-9	NA	CASSLGGGRAGYNEQFF
TRBJ1-1	TRBV28	few	CASSLKGKAFF
TRBJ2-1	TRBV7-3	many	CASSPTGQSSYNEQFF
TRBJ2-1	TRBV20-1	NA	CSARRWAGVENNEQFF
TRBJ2-1	TRBV24-1	few	CATSDPRPGTLPSYNEQFF
TRBJ2-1	TRBV24-1	few	CASSGGASDEQFF
TRBJ2-1	TRBV29-1	NA	CSVEDWAQGSSYNEQFF
TRBJ1-4	TRBV5-4	few	CASSLEGGHEKLFF
TRBJ2-1	TRBV27	many	CASSLRRGTYNEQFF
TRBJ1-4	TRBV24-1	few	CATSDLPGQGGEKLFF
TRBJ2-1	TRBV29-1	many	CSVETLAGVSYNEQFF
TRBJ2-3	TRBV11-1	few	CASSPTHDTQYF
TRBJ1-1	TRBV7-3	few	CASSLNGLNTEAFF
TRBJ2-1	TRBV7-3	few	CASSLASGKSYNEQFF
TRBJ2-7	TRBV28	few	CASSLVDRTYEQYF
TRBJ2-3	TRBV28	NA	CATRTSGTDTQYF
TRBJ2-2	TRBV25-1	many	CASSAQGVTGELFF
TRBJ2-3	TRBV2	many	CASRDRGADTQYF
TRBJ1-1	TRBV5-1	many	CASSLAPGVGTEAFF
TRBJ2-1	TRBV29-1	many	CSVGGGFWGNEQFF
TRBJ1-5	TRBV20-1	NA	CSASWADSNQPQHF
TRBJ2-7	TRBV20-1	once	CSAMWTGNEQYF
TRBJ2-1	TRBV9	few	CASSPRTGLSSYNEQFF
TRBJ1-6	TRBV6-5	few	CASSLGQGNSPLHF
TRBJ1-4	TRBV21-1	many	CAGVWLGFEKLFF
TRBJ2-7	TRBV11-2	NA	CASTLLFPGEQYF
TRBJ1-4	TRBV5-1	few	CASSLGGTSEKLFF
TRBJ1-1	TRBV12-3/TRBV12-4	NA	CASRRTDLRTEAFF
TRBJ2-3	TRBV19	few	CASSPGIGRTDTQYF
TRBJ1-2	TRBV10-3	few	CAISGVRALSGYTF
TRBJ2-4	TRBV15	few	CATRPGQPAKNIQYF
TRBJ2-3	TRBV11-2	few	CASSPRGTDTQYF
TRBJ1-2	TRBV28	once	CVSLRGLYGYTF
TRBJ1-5	TRBV7-8	many	CASSPREGTNQPQHF
TRBJ2-3	TRBV4-1	NA	CASSQGDRAERGGTDTQYF
TRBJ1-2	TRBV3-1	NA	CASSQWGGNYGYTF
TRBJ2-1	TRBV29-1	NA	CSVSRGKEQFF
TRBJ2-5	TRBV5-5	NA	CASSWGTSRETQYF
TRBJ1-2	TRBV6-5	many	CATTRRTVEGLDYGYTF
TRBJ2-1	TRBV7-9	few	CASSFPIAGVDDEQFF
TRBJ2-1	TRBV18	NA	CASSLSPDGYNEQFF
TRBJ2-3	TRBV11-3	NA	CASSLRGTSGITDTQYF
TRBJ1-4	TRBV5-1	NA	CASSLQANEKLFF